This TCR beta chain is from a study of cytomegalovirus exposure and HLA in healthy donors. Points from the study as a whole: Some V segments, TRBV6-2 and TRBV6-3 among them, were indistinguishable and were therefore excluded.

Remarks on this clone: Antigen: not known.

The trim removed 5 bases at V and 6 bases at J, leaving 7 bases unmatched. CDR1 and CDR2 (germline): SGHRS, YFSETQ. The length of the CDR3 is 14 residues. Researchers ran the PCR with 60 Vbeta and 13 Jbeta primers. The repertoire was sequenced with immunoSEQ multiplex PCR; TCRdb's copy has only in-frame clones and lacks some. This sample's clone table lists 130,000 to 150,000 clones. The receptor was derived from a male donor in good health and CMV-seronegative. Sequenced input: PBMCs. The gene calls are TRBV5-1 and TRBJ2-2; 7 bases line up with TRBD1. In DNA form, the CDR3 reads TGCGCCAGCAGGAAAGAGGGGGCGGCCGGGGAGCTGTTTTTT. Translating it yields CASRKEGAAGELFF. The full variable domain, with the rest looked up from reference TRBV5-1 and TRBJ2-2, is KAGVTQTPRYLIKTRGQQVTLSCSPISGHRSVSWYQQTPGQGLQFLFEYFSETQRNKGNFPGRFSGRQFSNSRSEMNVSTLELGDSALYLCASRKEGAAGELFFGEGSRLTVL.